These 10 T cell receptor beta chains were sequenced from one sample in a study of CD8+ T cells in alopecia areata. Reverse transcription of extracted RNA yielded cDNA, which provided the sequencing template. Sequenced by immunoSEQ multiplex PCR; TCRdb stores in-frame clones only, minus some. The sample lists roughly 190,000 clones; around 56% were seen once. Treatment in this sample: oral pan-JAK inhibitor, 5-10 mg twice daily. Sequencing used CD4+ T cells sorted from blood, obtained at week 4, from a patient treated with tofacitinib. The receptors derive from a human donor with alopecia areata.

The chain is built from TRBV5-1 and TRBJ2-7; no clear D gene. The V end lost 2 bases, the J end lost 0 bases, and 12 bases lay between the germline ends. CDR1 is SGHRS and CDR2 is YFSETQ in the germline V gene. This CDR3 spans 15 amino acids. CDR3 sequence (DNA): TGCGCCAGCAGCTTCGAACGGACGGACTCCTACGAGCAGTACTTC. This sequence encodes CASSFERTDSYEQYF. Looking up the rest from reference TRBV5-1 and TRBJ2-7 gives the full variable domain: KAGVTQTPRYLIKTRGQQVTLSCSPISGHRSVSWYQQTPGQGLQFLFEYFSETQRNKGNFPGRFSGRQFSNSRSEMNVSTLELGDSALYLCASSFERTDSYEQYFGPGTRLTVT.

This clone was seen more than once but under ten times. The J gene is TRBJ2-7, the V gene TRBV7-2, with 12 bases that match TRBD1. Looked up from germline, CDR1 is SGHTA and CDR2 is FQGNSA. The CDR3 is 16 amino acids. Trimming took 1 base from V and 6 from J; bases not matched to a gene: 7. DNA of the CDR3: TGTGCCAGCAGCTTAGGGGGGACAGGGGGCCCTCCCGAGCAGTACTTC. It encodes CASSLGGTGGPPEQYF.

This clone came up once. A junction boundary mismatches the germline segment, possibly from a read error. This chain uses TRBV9 with TRBJ2-3; 9 positions agree with TRBD2. CDR1 is SGDLS, CDR2 YYNGEE, per germline. This CDR3 contains 16 residues. The CDR3: CATSAGLAGTTDTQYF. Written as DNA, the CDR3 is TGTGCCACCAGCGCGGGCCTAGCGGGGACCACAGATACGCAGTATTTT.

The rearrangement links TRBV7-9 to TRBJ1-4; D unresolved. Per germline, CDR1 SEHNR and CDR2 FQNEAQ (reference sequence). V was pared by 3 bases and J by 8 bases, with 13 bases between. This CDR3 region has 14 residues. In DNA form, the CDR3 reads TGTGCCAGCAGCTTTGGCGGAATCGGGGAAAAACTGTTTTTT. It encodes CASSFGGIGEKLFF.

This chain joins TRBV5-6 and TRBJ2-3; D call uncertain. Germline CDR1 reads SGHDT; CDR2 reads YYEEEE. There are 14 residues in the CDR3. With 2 bases removed from V and 2 bases from J, the gap between germline ends came to 9 bases. This CDR3 is CASSFGGDTDTQYF. CDR3 nucleotide sequence: TGTGCCAGCAGCTTCGGCGGCGACACAGATACGCAGTATTTT.

This clone occurred a few times. The rearrangement links TRBV4-3 to TRBJ2-2; the D is unclear. CDR3 length: 14 residues. In germline, CDR1 is LGHNA, CDR2 YSLEER. Trimming shortened V by 0 bases and J by 2 bases, and 4 bases separated the two germline ends. The CDR3 bases are TGCGCCAGCAGCCAAGATGAAAACACCGGGGAGCTGTTTTTT. This encodes CASSQDENTGELFF.

This chain links TRBV4-3 with TRBJ1-6; TRBD1 is a possible D gene (5 bases). Germline V CDR1 and CDR2: LGHNA, YSLEER. Deletions cut 0 bases from V and 5 bases from J, with 17 bases between. The CDR3 length is 18 residues. CDR3 sequence reads: CASSQDRAEAGDNSPLHF. CDR3 coding DNA: TGCGCCAGCAGCCAAGATCGGGCGGAGGCGGGGGATAATTCACCCCTCCACTTT.

As regards this clone: Distinct nucleotide sequences in the sample also encode this CDR3. The chain links TRBV29-1 to TRBJ1-2; 10 bases agree with TRBD1. J was trimmed by 7 bases and V by 4 bases; bases with no gene match: 0. Germline loops: CDR1 SQVTM, CDR2 ANQGSEA. There are 11 residues in the CDR3. CDR3 bases: TGCAGCGTTGGGGACAGGGGTGGCTACACCTTC. Its translation is CSVGDRGGYTF.

This clone was counted between two and nine times. This chain connects TRBV20-1 to TRBJ2-7; D is unclear. V lost 4 bases to trimming and J lost 2 bases, with 6 bases between them. The CDR3 is 11 residues long. The germline V gene encodes CDR1 DFQATT and CDR2 SNEGSKA (reference sequence). The DNA for the CDR3 is TGCAGTGCTAAAGTTACCTACGAGCAGTACTTC. Translated, it gives CSAKVTYEQYF.

V is TRBV29-1 and J is TRBJ2-1; tentative D call: TRBD2 (5 bases). Per the germline V gene, CDR1 is SQVTM and CDR2 is ANQGSEA. This CDR3 comprises 12 residues. V was shortened by 7 bases and J by 6 bases, with 13 bases between the two germline ends. CDR3 sequence (DNA): TGCAGCGAGGACTCCTTGGGCAATGAGCAGTTCTTC. Translating gives CSEDSLGNEQFF.